Reported below is one T cell receptor beta chain. This specimen comes from a study of blood T cell repertoires in COVID-19. Across the whole study: Collection of acute and convalescent COVID-19 samples took place in the United States, Italy and Spain.

This CDR3 contains 15 residues. Germline V CDR1 and CDR2: LNHDA, SQIVND (reference sequence). V was trimmed by 2 bases and J by 3 bases, leaving 14 bases between them. In the original workflow: Estimation of nucleated cell counts relied on the amplification of reference gene primers. Clones were read by immunoSEQ multiplex PCR, and TCRdb kept only the in-frame ones, dropping some. V and J calls and clone size are as listed in that table; D and trimming were resolved from the DNA. The sample lists around 140,000 clones, approximately 88% seen once, with over 9% in the top ten. The rearrangement links TRBV19 to TRBJ2-7, with TRBD1 as a possible D gene (6 bases). What was sequenced was peripheral blood. The receptor was derived from a man aged 45 to 65 with acute or convalescent COVID-19. CDR3 coding DNA: TGTGCCAGTAGTATAAACAGGGACCTCAACTACGAGCAGTACTTC. Its protein is CASSINRDLNYEQYF.